These 5 T cell receptor beta chains were sequenced from one sample in a study of breast tumors, draining lymph nodes, adjacent tissues. Axillary draining lymph nodes of breast cancer patients supplied the node samples. MiXCR was run by TCRdb on the multiplex PCR reads, yielding one entry per CDR3 protein. The table records about 230,000 distinct CDR3 sequences, approximately 29% of them present only once. Sequencing input: axillary lymph node tissue. The origin of the receptors is a female donor with breast cancer. Some clones in this sample may be carry-over from other donors' samples.

The chain recombines TRBV28 with TRBJ2-4; D unclear. CDR3 size: 14 residues. The V gene's germline CDR1 is MDHEN and CDR2 SYDVKM. V was cut by 5 bases and J by 6 bases, with 14 bases left in between. The CDR3 protein is CASSSQIRRNIQYF. Written as DNA, the CDR3 is TGTGCCAGCAGTAGTCAGATACGGAGAAACATTCAGTACTTC.

This clonotype was observed many times. J is TRBJ2-7 and V is TRBV12-3 or TRBV12-4; 12 bases align to TRBD2. The CDR3 is 15 amino acids. Germline trimming cut 6 bases from V and 6 bases from J; bases unmatched to any gene: 9. CDR3 sequence: CASRLAGGPGTEQYF. CDR3 sequence (DNA): TGTGCCAGCAGGCTAGCGGGAGGGCCAGGTACCGAGCAGTACTTC.

This clonotype was seen more than once but under ten times. A much larger clone lies a single base off, so this may be a read error. V and J are TRBV11-2 and TRBJ1-5; a possible D gene is TRBD1 (5 bases). V was cut by 0 bases and J by 3 bases, with 9 bases left in between. The germline V gene has CDR1 SGHAT and CDR2 FQNNGV. The CDR3 covers 15 residues. The DNA for the CDR3 is TGTGCCAGCAGCTTAGATGGGGGGACCAATCAGCCCCAGCATTTT. It translates to CASSLDGGTNQPQHF.

This clonotype came up many times. The CDR3 loop is CASSSGARTGEQYF. The CDR3 coding sequence is TGTGCCAGCAGCTCGGGGGCCAGGACGGGAGAGCAGTACTTC. The gene calls are TRBV5-4 and TRBJ2-7; D is possibly TRBD1 or TRBD2 (6 bases each). Between the trimmed V and J ends, which lost 3 bases and 7 bases, there was a span of 17 bases. The length of the CDR3 is 14 residues. Per the germline V gene, CDR1 is SGHNT and CDR2 is YYREEE (reference sequence).

At least ten counts were recorded for this clonotype. This chain links TRBV6-1 with TRBJ1-4; tentative D call: TRBD1 (5 bases). V gave up 5 bases and J gave up 0 bases, with 13 bases separating them. The CDR3 sequence is 16 residues long. Germline V gene data show CDR1 as MNHNS and CDR2 as SASEGT. The CDR3 coding sequence is TGTGCCAGCAGTCCCCCGAGGGGAGCAACTAATGAAAAACTGTTTTTT. The encoded protein is CASSPPRGATNEKLFF.